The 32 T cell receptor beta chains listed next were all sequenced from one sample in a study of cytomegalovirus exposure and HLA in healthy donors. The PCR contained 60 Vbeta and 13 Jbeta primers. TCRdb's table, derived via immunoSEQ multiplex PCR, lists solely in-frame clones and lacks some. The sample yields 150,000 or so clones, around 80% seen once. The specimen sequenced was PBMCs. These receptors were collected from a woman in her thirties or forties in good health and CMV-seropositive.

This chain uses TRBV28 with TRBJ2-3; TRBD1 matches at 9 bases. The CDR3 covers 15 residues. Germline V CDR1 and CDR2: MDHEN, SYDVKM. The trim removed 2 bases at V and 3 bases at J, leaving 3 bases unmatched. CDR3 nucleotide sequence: TGTGCCAGCAGTTTAGGGACAGGGATTACAGATACGCAGTATTTT. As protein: CASSLGTGITDTQYF.

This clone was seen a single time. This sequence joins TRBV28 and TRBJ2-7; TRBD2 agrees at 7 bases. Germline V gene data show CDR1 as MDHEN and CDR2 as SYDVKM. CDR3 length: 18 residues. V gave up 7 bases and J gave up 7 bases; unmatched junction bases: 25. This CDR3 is CASTPPRASGLLGKEQYF. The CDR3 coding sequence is TGTGCCAGCACTCCACCCCGGGCTAGCGGACTTTTAGGGAAGGAGCAGTACTTC.

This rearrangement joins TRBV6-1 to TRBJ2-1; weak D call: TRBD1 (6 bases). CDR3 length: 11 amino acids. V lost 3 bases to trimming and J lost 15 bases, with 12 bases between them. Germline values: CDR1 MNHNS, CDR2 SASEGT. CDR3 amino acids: CASSEVTGPFF. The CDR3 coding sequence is TGTGCCAGCAGTGAGGTAACAGGGCCGTTCTTC.

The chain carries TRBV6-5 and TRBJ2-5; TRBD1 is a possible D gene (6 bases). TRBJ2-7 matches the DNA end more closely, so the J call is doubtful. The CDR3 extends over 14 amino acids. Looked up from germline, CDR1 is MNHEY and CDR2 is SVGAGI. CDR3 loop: CASSYGQSSYEQYF. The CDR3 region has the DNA TGTGCCAGCAGTTACGGACAGAGCTCCTACGAGCAGTACTTC.

This CDR3 reads CASSDLTGRAGELFF. DNA of the CDR3: TGCGCCAGCAGCGACCTTACAGGGCGGGCCGGGGAGCTGTTTTTT. V gene TRBV5-1 combines with J gene TRBJ2-2; tentative D call: TRBD1 (6 bases). V was pared by 4 bases and J by 6 bases, with 16 bases between. From germline, CDR1 is SGHRS and CDR2 YFSETQ. The CDR3 has 15 amino acids.

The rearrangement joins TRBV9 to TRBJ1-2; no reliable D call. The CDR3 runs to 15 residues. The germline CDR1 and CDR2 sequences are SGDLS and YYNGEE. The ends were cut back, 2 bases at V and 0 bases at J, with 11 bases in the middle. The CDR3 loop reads CASSVRKKANYGYTF. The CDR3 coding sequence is TGTGCCAGCAGCGTGCGGAAGAAAGCTAACTATGGCTACACCTTC.

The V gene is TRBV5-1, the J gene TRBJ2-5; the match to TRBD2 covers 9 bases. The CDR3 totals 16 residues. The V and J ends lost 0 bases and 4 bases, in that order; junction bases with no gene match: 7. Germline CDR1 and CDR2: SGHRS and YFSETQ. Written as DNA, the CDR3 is TGCGCCAGCAGCTTGGAGGGGCGGGAGGGGCGAGAGACCCAGTACTTC. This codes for CASSLEGREGRETQYF.

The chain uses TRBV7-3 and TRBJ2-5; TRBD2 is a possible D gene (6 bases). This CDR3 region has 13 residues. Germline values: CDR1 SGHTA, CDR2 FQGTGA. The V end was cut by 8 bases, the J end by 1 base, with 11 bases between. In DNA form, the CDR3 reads TGTGCCAGCGCTAGCGCCCTCCAAGAGACCCAGTACTTC. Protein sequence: CASASALQETQYF.

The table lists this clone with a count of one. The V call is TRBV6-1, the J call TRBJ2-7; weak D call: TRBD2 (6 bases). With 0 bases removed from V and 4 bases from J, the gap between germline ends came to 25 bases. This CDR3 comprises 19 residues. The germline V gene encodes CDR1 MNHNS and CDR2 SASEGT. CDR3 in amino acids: CASSEARPTAVGGRYEQYF. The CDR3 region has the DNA TGTGCCAGCAGTGAAGCCCGACCTACCGCTGTAGGAGGGAGATACGAGCAGTACTTC.

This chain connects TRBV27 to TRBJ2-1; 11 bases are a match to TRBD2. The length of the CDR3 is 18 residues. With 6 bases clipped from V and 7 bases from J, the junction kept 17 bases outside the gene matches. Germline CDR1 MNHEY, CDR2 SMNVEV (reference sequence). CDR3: CASRGLADPRRGINEQFF. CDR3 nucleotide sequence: TGTGCCAGCAGGGGACTAGCGGACCCGCGACGGGGTATAAATGAGCAGTTCTTC.

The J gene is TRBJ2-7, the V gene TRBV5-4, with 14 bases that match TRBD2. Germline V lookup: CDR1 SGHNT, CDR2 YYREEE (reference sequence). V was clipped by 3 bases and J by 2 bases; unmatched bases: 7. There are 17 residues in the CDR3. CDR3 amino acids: CASSSGLAGVGTYEQYF. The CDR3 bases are TGTGCCAGCAGCTCGGGACTAGCGGGAGTAGGCACCTACGAGCAGTACTTC.

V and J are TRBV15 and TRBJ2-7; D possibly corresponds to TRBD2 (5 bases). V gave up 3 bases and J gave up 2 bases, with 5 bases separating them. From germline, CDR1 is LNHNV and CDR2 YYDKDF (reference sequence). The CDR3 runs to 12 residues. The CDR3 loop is CATSSGAYEQYF. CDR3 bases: TGTGCCACCAGCAGCGGGGCCTACGAGCAGTACTTC.

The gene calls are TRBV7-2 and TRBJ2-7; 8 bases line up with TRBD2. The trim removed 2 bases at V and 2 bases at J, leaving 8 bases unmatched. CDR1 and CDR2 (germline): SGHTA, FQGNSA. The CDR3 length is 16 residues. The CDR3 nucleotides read TGTGCCAGCAGCTTACAATTTAGCGGGGCCCCCTACGAGCAGTACTTC. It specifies CASSLQFSGAPYEQYF.

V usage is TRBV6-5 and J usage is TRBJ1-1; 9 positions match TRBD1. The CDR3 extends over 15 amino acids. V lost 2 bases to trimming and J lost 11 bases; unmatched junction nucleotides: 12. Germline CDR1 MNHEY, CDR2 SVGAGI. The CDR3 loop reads CASSYAAGQGPRAFF. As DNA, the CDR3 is TGTGCCAGCAGTTACGCGGCCGGACAGGGGCCCCGCGCTTTCTTT.

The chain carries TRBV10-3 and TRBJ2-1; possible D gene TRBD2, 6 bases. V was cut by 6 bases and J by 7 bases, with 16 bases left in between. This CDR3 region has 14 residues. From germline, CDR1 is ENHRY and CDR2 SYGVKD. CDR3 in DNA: TGTGCCATCAGGCGGGACCCTCTTGGGAATGAGCAGTTCTTC. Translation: CAIRRDPLGNEQFF.

The CDR3 spells CASSRQGRGETQYF. The CDR3 bases are TGTGCCAGCAGCCGACAGGGGAGGGGGGAGACCCAGTACTTC. The chain employs TRBV28 and TRBJ2-5, with D perhaps matching TRBD1 (8 bases). The V and J ends lost 6 bases and 5 bases respectively, with 16 bases between them. The germline V gene encodes CDR1 MDHEN and CDR2 SYDVKM. The CDR3 is 14 amino acids. Looking up the rest from reference TRBV28 and TRBJ2-5 gives the full variable domain: DVKVTQSSRYLVKRTGEKVFLECVQDMDHENMFWYRQDPGLGLRLIYFSYDVKMKEKGDIPEGYSVSREKKERFSLILESASTNQTSMYLCASSRQGRGETQYFGPGTRLLVL.

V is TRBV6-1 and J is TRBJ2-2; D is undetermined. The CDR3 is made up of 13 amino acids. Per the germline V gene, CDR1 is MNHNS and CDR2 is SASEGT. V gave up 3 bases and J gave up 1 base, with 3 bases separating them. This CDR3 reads CASSDGNTGELFF. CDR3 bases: TGTGCCAGCAGTGACGGGAACACCGGGGAGCTGTTTTTT.

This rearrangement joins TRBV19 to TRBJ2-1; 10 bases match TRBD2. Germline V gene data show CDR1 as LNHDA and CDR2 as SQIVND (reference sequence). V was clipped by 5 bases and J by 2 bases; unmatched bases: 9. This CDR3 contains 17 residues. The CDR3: CASSSVLAGVAYNEQFF. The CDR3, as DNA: TGTGCCAGTAGTTCCGTCCTAGCGGGAGTTGCCTACAATGAGCAGTTCTTC.

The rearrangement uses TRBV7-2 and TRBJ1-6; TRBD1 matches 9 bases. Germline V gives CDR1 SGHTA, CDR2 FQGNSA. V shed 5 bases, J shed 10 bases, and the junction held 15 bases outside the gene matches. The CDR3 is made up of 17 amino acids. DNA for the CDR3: TGTGCCAGCAGCCCTCTCGGGCGGGACAGGGTACGGTCACCCCTCCACTTT. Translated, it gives CASSPLGRDRVRSPLHF.

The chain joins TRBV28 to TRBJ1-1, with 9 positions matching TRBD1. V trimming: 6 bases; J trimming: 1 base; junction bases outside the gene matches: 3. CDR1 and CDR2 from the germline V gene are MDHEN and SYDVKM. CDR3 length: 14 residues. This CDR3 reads CASSMGQGNTEAFF. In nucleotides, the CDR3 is TGTGCCAGCAGCATGGGACAGGGGAACACTGAAGCTTTCTTT. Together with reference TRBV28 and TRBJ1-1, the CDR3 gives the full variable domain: DVKVTQSSRYLVKRTGEKVFLECVQDMDHENMFWYRQDPGLGLRLIYFSYDVKMKEKGDIPEGYSVSREKKERFSLILESASTNQTSMYLCASSMGQGNTEAFFGQGTRLTVV.

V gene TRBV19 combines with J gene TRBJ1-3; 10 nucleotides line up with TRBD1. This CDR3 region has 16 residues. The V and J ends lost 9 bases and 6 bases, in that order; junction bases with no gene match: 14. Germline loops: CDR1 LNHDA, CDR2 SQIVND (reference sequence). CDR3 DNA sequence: TGTGCCAGCCGGAGGGCCGGTGGGACAGGGGAAAACACCATATATTTT. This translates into CASRRAGGTGENTIYF.

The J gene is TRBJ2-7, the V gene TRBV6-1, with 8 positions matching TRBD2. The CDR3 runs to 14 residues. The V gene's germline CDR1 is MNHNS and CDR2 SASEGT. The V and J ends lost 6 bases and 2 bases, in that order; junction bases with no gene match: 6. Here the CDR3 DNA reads TGTGCCAGCAGAGATAGCGGGAACGCCTACGAGCAGTACTTC. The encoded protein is CASRDSGNAYEQYF.

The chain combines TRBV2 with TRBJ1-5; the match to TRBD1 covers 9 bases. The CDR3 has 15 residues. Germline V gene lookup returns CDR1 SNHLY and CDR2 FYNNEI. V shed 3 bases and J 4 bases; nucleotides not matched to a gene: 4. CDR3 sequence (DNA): TGTGCCAGCAGTGAGCCCGGGACAGGGAATCAGCCCCAGCATTTT. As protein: CASSEPGTGNQPQHF.

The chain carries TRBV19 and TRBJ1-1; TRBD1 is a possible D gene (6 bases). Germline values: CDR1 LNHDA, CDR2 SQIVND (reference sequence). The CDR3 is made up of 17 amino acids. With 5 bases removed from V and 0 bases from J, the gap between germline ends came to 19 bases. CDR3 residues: CASSQESRDNVNTEAFF. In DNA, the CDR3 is TGTGCCAGTAGTCAGGAGTCCCGGGACAACGTGAACACTGAAGCTTTCTTT.

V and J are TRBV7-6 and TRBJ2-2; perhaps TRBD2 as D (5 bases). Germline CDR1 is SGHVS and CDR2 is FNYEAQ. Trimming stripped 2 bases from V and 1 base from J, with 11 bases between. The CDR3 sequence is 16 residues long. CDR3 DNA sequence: TGTGCCAGCAGCTTAAGCGGACCGAGGAACACCGGGGAGCTGTTTTTT. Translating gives CASSLSGPRNTGELFF.

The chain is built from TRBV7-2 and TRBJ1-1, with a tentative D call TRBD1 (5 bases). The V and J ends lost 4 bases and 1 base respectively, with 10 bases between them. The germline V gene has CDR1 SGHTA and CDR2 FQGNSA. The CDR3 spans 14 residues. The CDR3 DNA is TGTGCCAGCAGCTCCAGGGCCAGGAACACTGAAGCTTTCTTT. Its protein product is CASSSRARNTEAFF. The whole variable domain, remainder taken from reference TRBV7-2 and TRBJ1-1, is GAGVSQSPSNKVTEKGKDVELRCDPISGHTALYWYRQSLGQGLEFLIYFQGNSAPDKSGLPSDRFSAERTGGSVSTLTIQRTQQEDSAVYLCASSSRARNTEAFFGQGTRLTVV.

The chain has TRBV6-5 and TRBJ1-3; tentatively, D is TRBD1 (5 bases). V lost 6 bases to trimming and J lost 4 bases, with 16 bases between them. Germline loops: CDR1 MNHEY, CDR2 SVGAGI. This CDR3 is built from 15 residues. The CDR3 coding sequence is TGTGCCAGCAGACCGCCCGGGGGATACGGAAACACCATATATTTT. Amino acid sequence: CASRPPGGYGNTIYF.

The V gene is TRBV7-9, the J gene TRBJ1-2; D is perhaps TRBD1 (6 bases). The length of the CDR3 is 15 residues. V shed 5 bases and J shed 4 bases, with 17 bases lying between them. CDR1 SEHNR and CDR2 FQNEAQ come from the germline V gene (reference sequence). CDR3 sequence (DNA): TGTGCCAGCAGCCCCCCGAGGACAGAACGCTATGGCTACACCTTC. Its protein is CASSPPRTERYGYTF. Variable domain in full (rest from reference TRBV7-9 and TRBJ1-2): DTGVSQNPRHKITKRGQNVTFRCDPISEHNRLYWYRQTLGQGPEFLTYFQNEAQLEKSRLLSDRFSAERPKGSFSTLEIQRTEQGDSAMYLCASSPPRTERYGYTFGSGTRLTVV.

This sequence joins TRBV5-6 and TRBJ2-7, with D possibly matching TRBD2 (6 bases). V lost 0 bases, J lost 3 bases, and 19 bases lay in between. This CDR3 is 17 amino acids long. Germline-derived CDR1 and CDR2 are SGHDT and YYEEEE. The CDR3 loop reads CASSLGEVRRGVYEQYF. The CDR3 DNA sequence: TGTGCCAGCAGCTTGGGGGAGGTCAGGAGAGGAGTCTACGAGCAGTACTTC. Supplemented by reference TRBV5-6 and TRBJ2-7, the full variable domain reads DAGVTQSPTHLIKTRGQQVTLRCSPKSGHDTVSWYQQALGQGPQFIFQYYEEEERQRGNFPDRFSGHQFPNYSSELNVNALLLGDSALYLCASSLGEVRRGVYEQYFGPGTRLTVT.

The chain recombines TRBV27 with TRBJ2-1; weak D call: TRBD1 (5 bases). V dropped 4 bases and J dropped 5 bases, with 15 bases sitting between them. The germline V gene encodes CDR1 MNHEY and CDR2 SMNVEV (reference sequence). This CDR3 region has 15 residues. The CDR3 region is CASSSRQRSDNEQFF. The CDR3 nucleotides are TGTGCCAGCAGTTCCCGACAGAGATCGGACAATGAGCAGTTCTTC.

The CDR3 nucleotides are TGTGCCAGCAGCCAACGGGGGACAGTGGGCCTATTTAGCAATGAGCAGTTCTTC. Translated: CASSQRGTVGLFSNEQFF. The rearrangement links TRBV7-2 to TRBJ2-1; TRBD1 might be the D (7 bases). Trimming left V 5 bases short and J 6 bases short, with 26 bases between. CDR1 and CDR2 (germline): SGHTA, FQGNSA. The CDR3 covers 18 residues.

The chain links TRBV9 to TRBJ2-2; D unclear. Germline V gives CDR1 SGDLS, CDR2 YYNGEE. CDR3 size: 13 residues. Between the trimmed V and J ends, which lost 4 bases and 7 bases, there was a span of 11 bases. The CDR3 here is CASSFLSGGELFF. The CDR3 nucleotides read TGTGCCAGCAGCTTTCTATCTGGCGGGGAGCTGTTTTTT.